The rows below give T cell receptor beta chains drawn from one sample of a study of beta chain features in type 1 diabetes. Measured with immunoSEQ multiplex PCR; TCRdb has only the in-frame clones, and not every one. The sample consists of hundreds of thousands of clones, over 13% of them appearing once. Sequenced material: naive CD4+ T cells from blood. These receptors all come from a man between 18 and 29 years old with type 1 diabetes. CDR3s include the opening cysteine and the closing phenylalanine or tryptophan. D genes are given only for firm matches. Only some rows state a clone size, as once, few, many or a class for expanded clones.

clone size: -; D gene: TRBD2; V gene: TRBV30; J gene: TRBJ2-2; CDR3 DNA: TGTGCCTGGAGGCCCCTCCCTACTAGCGGGATCAGCGGGGAGCTGTTTTTT; CDR3 protein: CAWRPLPTSGISGELFF
clone size: few; D gene: -; V gene: TRBV10-3; J gene: TRBJ1-5; CDR3 DNA: TGTGCCATCAGCGCAGCGGGAGGCAATCAGCCCCAGCATTTT; CDR3 protein: CAISAAGGNQPQHF
clone size: -; D gene: -; V gene: TRBV27; J gene: TRBJ2-1; CDR3 DNA: TGTGCCAGCAGTTTAAAGCTAGCGAACAATGAGCAGTTCTTC; CDR3 protein: CASSLKLANNEQFF
clone size: few; D gene: TRBD1; V gene: TRBV7-9; J gene: TRBJ2-7; CDR3 DNA: TGTGCCAGCAGCTTCCGGGACAGGGGCTCCTACGAGCAGTACTTC; CDR3 protein: CASSFRDRGSYEQYF
clone size: few; D gene: -; V gene: TRBV28; J gene: TRBJ2-7; CDR3 DNA: TGTGCCAGCAGGCCCCGACAGGTAACCTACGAGCAGTACTTC; CDR3 protein: CASRPRQVTYEQYF
clone size: -; D gene: -; V gene: TRBV2; J gene: TRBJ2-1; CDR3 DNA: TGTGCCACTGAACGGTTAAGACATAGTGAGCAGTTCTTC; CDR3 protein: CATERLRHSEQFF
clone size: -; D gene: -; V gene: TRBV27; J gene: TRBJ2-7; CDR3 DNA: TGTGCCAGCAGTTTATCGGGGAGCTCCTACGAGCAGTACTTC; CDR3 protein: CASSLSGSSYEQYF
clone size: -; D gene: -; V gene: TRBV10-3; J gene: TRBJ2-6; CDR3 DNA: TGTGCCATCAGTATGGAGGGGGATCTGGGCCCTAACGTCCTGACTTTC; CDR3 protein: CAISMEGDLGPNVLTF
clone size: few; D gene: -; V gene: TRBV29-1; J gene: TRBJ1-4; CDR3 DNA: TGCAGCGTGGGGAACCCTGAAAAACTGTTTTTT; CDR3 protein: CSVGNPEKLFF
clone size: few; D gene: TRBD2; V gene: TRBV5-1; J gene: TRBJ2-3; CDR3 DNA: TGCGCCAGCAGTCCAAGACTAGCGGGAGCGGCAGATACGCAGTATTTT; CDR3 protein: CASSPRLAGAADTQYF
clone size: -; D gene: -; V gene: TRBV30; J gene: TRBJ1-2; CDR3 DNA: TGTGCCTCGAGCGGGGAATACACCTTC; CDR3 protein: CASSGEYTF
clone size: few; D gene: -; V gene: TRBV7-2; J gene: TRBJ1-5; CDR3 DNA: TGTGCCAGCAGCTTATCCTGGGGGCCAGATCAGCCCCAGCATTTT; CDR3 protein: CASSLSWGPDQPQHF
clone size: few; D gene: -; V gene: TRBV11-2; J gene: TRBJ2-7; CDR3 DNA: TGTGCCAGCAGCTTAGATAGGTGGTATCAGCCCAGGGAGCAGTACTTC; CDR3 protein: CASSLDRWYQPREQYF
clone size: few; D gene: -; V gene: TRBV4-3; J gene: TRBJ2-7; CDR3 DNA: TGCGCCAGCAGCCAAGACCAGGGATACGAGCAGTACTTC; CDR3 protein: CASSQDQGYEQYF